Following are 29 T cell receptor beta chains from one sample sequenced in a study of control samples from healthy donors and cancer patients. Profiled with immunoSEQ multiplex PCR; TCRdb holds only in-frame clones, not every one. The sample consists of roughly 190,000 clones, over 80% of them appearing once. Specimen: blood. All receptors come from a man younger than 45 in good health.

The chain is built from TRBV6-2 or TRBV6-3 and TRBJ2-3, with TRBD2 matching over 9 bases. The CDR3 extends over 17 amino acids. V dropped 0 bases and J dropped 3; count of bases not matched to a gene: 7. The germline CDR1 and CDR2 sequences are MNHEY and SVGEGT. This chain's CDR3 is CASSYSRALAGTDTQYF. CDR3 nucleotides: TGTGCCAGCAGTTACTCGAGGGCGCTAGCGGGGACAGATACGCAGTATTTT.

The chain recombines TRBV2 with TRBJ2-1; the D gene is possibly TRBD1 (5 bases). Per germline, CDR1 SNHLY and CDR2 FYNNEI. The CDR3 is 14 amino acids. Between the trimmed V and J ends, which lost 7 bases and 4 bases, there was a span of 14 bases. The CDR3 sequence is CASTVGAGYNEQFF. DNA of the CDR3: TGTGCCAGCACCGTAGGGGCTGGATACAATGAGCAGTTCTTC.

The CDR3 DNA is TGCGCCAGCAGCGCTGGACAGGGGGTTCAATCACCCCTCCACTTT. Its protein product is CASSAGQGVQSPLHF. The genes are TRBV5-1 and TRBJ1-6; 10 bases map to TRBD1. CDR3 size: 15 residues. Germline V gene lookup returns CDR1 SGHRS and CDR2 YFSETQ. The J segment lost 10 bases and the V segment lost 4 bases, leaving 8 bases of the junction unmatched.

In DNA, the CDR3 is TGTGCCAGCAGCTCCCTGGGACTAGCGGGAAGCACAGATACGCAGTATTTT. It encodes CASSSLGLAGSTDTQYF. The chain carries TRBV5-6 and TRBJ2-3, with 13 nucleotides matching TRBD2. This CDR3 is 17 amino acids long. Germline-derived CDR1 and CDR2 are SGHDT and YYEEEE. The V gene end was trimmed by 3 bases and the J gene end by 0 bases; junction bases not matched to a gene: 4.

This clone has only a few counts. The chain recombines TRBV5-6 with TRBJ2-3; the match to TRBD1 covers 9 bases. After removal of 4 bases from V and 3 bases from J, the junction contained 9 bases not matched to a gene. This CDR3 region has 16 residues. In germline, CDR1 is SGHDT, CDR2 YYEEEE. The CDR3 reads CASSVLTGGATDTQYF. The CDR3 coding sequence is TGTGCCAGCAGCGTTCTAACAGGGGGCGCGACAGATACGCAGTATTTT.

This clone is a singleton in its sample. V gene TRBV15 combines with J gene TRBJ2-7, with 7 bases aligning to TRBD1. V gave up 6 bases and J gave up 2 bases; unmatched junction bases: 10. This CDR3 is 15 amino acids long. Germline CDR1 is LNHNV and CDR2 is YYDKDF (reference sequence). The CDR3 coding sequence is TGTGCCACCAGACCGGGACAGCTGCCCCCCTACGAGCAGTACTTC. This encodes CATRPGQLPPYEQYF. The whole variable domain, remainder taken from reference TRBV15 and TRBJ2-7, is DAMVIQNPRYQVTQFGKPVTLSCSQTLNHNVMYWYQQKSSQAPKLLFHYYDKDFNNEADTPDNFQSRRPNTSFCFLDIRSPGLGDTAMYLCATRPGQLPPYEQYFGPGTRLTVT.

The chain joins TRBV13 to TRBJ1-3; no clear D gene. V lost 5 bases, J lost 0 bases, and 14 bases lay in between. Germline V gives CDR1 PRHDT, CDR2 FYEKMQ (reference sequence). The CDR3 runs to 16 residues. CDR3 amino acids: CASSPSDGRSGNTIYF. The CDR3 bases are TGTGCCAGCAGCCCCTCGGACGGGCGCTCTGGAAACACCATATATTTT.

The chain joins TRBV27 to TRBJ2-7, with a weak D call TRBD2 (7 bases). Germline V gene sequence: CDR1 MNHEY, CDR2 SMNVEV (reference sequence). The CDR3 has 15 residues. The V and J ends lost 1 base and 3 bases respectively, with 13 bases between them. CDR3 in amino acids: CASSLYSGGNYEQYF. CDR3 in DNA: TGTGCCAGCAGTTTATATTCGGGGGGCAACTACGAGCAGTACTTC.

This chain connects TRBV6-5 to TRBJ2-7; 9 positions agree with TRBD1. The germline V gene encodes CDR1 MNHEY and CDR2 SVGAGI. The CDR3 is 15 residues long. V trimming: 4 bases; J trimming: 7 bases; junction bases outside the gene matches: 11. CDR3 loop: CASSSAGTGFGEQYF. CDR3 DNA sequence: TGTGCCAGCAGTTCAGCCGGGACAGGGTTTGGGGAGCAGTACTTC.

The gene calls are TRBV24-1 and TRBJ2-5, with unresolved D. The V gene lost 4 bases and the J gene lost 1 base, with 6 bases spanning the gap. Germline CDR1 is KGHDR and CDR2 is SFDVKD. The CDR3 contains 13 residues. The CDR3 DNA is TGTGCCACCAGTGACGGAGTCCAAGAGACCCAGTACTTC. Residues: CATSDGVQETQYF.

V usage is TRBV30 and J usage is TRBJ2-2, with 8 bases identical to TRBD1. The CDR3 has 16 residues. Germline trimming cut 0 bases from V and 4 bases from J; bases unmatched to any gene: 7. From germline, CDR1 is GTSNPN and CDR2 SVGIG (reference sequence). Written as DNA, the CDR3 is TGTGCCTGGAGTGTACGAGGACAGGGTCGCACCGGGGAGCTGTTTTTT. Translated: CAWSVRGQGRTGELFF. The full variable domain, its missing parts supplied by reference TRBV30 and TRBJ2-2, is SQTIHQWPATLVQPVGSPLSLECTVEGTSNPNLYWYRQAAGRGLQLLFYSVGIGQISSEVPQNLSASRPQDRQFILSSKKLLLSDSGFYLCAWSVRGQGRTGELFFGEGSRLTVL.

The rearrangement uses TRBV2 and TRBJ1-2; 7 bases align to TRBD1. CDR1 and CDR2 (germline): SNHLY, FYNNEI. V dropped 6 bases and J dropped 8; count of bases not matched to a gene: 15. CDR3 size: 15 residues. Here the CDR3 DNA reads TGTGCCAGCAGCCGGCAGGGGGTGAAGGGTGAGGGCTACACCTTC. Protein: CASSRQGVKGEGYTF.

The count of this clone is one. Sequence at one end of the junction differs from germline and may be a read error. The V and J genes are TRBV5-5 and TRBJ1-5, with 12 bases aligning to TRBD1. Germline lookup yields CDR1 SGHKS and CDR2 YYEKEE (reference sequence). This CDR3 is 19 amino acids long. DNA of the CDR3: TGCGCCCGCAGCGGGGGGCCGGGACAGGGGGCATCGGGCAATCAGCCCCAGCATTTT. This translates into CARSGGPGQGASGNQPQHF. Filled out from reference TRBV5-5 and TRBJ1-5, the complete variable domain reads DAGVTQSPTHLIKTRGQQVTLRCSPISGHKSVSWYQQVLGQGPQFIFQYYEKEERGRGNFPDRFSARQFPNYSSELNVNALLLGDSALYLCARSGGPGQGASGNQPQHFGDGTRLSIL.

The genes are TRBV5-1 and TRBJ1-1; D is uncertain. The CDR3 is made up of 15 amino acids. The V end lost 2 bases, the J end lost 0 bases, and 11 bases lay between the germline ends. Germline CDR1 SGHRS, CDR2 YFSETQ. The CDR3 nucleotides are TGCGCCAGCAGCTTTGGCAGCACCATGAACACTGAAGCTTTCTTT. It yields the protein CASSFGSTMNTEAFF.

The V and J genes are TRBV7-2 and TRBJ1-5, with a weak D call TRBD1 (6 bases). Trimming took 5 bases from V and 3 from J, leaving 20 bases between them. This CDR3 has 17 residues. Germline CDR1 is SGHTA and CDR2 is FQGNSA. The CDR3 nucleotides read TGTGCCAGCAGCCCCGGGAGTACAGGGTTCGACAATCAGCCCCAGCATTTT. It codes for CASSPGSTGFDNQPQHF.

J is TRBJ1-1 and V is TRBV6-5, with 7 bases lining up with TRBD1. The CDR3 covers 15 residues. After removal of 7 bases from V and 0 bases from J, the junction contained 8 bases not matched to a gene. Germline lookup yields CDR1 MNHEY and CDR2 SVGAGI. The CDR3 reads CASISQGGMNTEAFF. CDR3 coding DNA: TGTGCCAGCATTTCCCAGGGGGGCATGAACACTGAAGCTTTCTTT.

The gene calls are TRBV6-1 and TRBJ1-5; D is uncertain. V lost 3 bases, J lost 2 bases, and 5 bases lay in between. Germline V lookup: CDR1 MNHNS, CDR2 SASEGT. This CDR3 is 13 amino acids long. The CDR3 spells CASSENGNQPQHF. The DNA for the CDR3 is TGTGCCAGCAGTGAGAATGGCAATCAGCCCCAGCATTTT.

The gene calls are TRBV10-3 and TRBJ2-5; no definite D call. V dropped 6 bases and J dropped 5 bases, with 13 bases sitting between them. CDR3 length: 13 residues. From germline, CDR1 is ENHRY and CDR2 SYGVKD. The CDR3 nucleotides read TGTGCCATCAGCGACTTTTTGTCGGAGACCCAGTACTTC. Its protein is CAISDFLSETQYF.

A note on this clone: This CDR3 is also generated by other DNA sequences in the sample. This chain connects TRBV6-5 to TRBJ1-1; the D gene is possibly TRBD1 (5 bases). Per the germline V gene, CDR1 is MNHEY and CDR2 is SVGAGI. Deletions cut 3 bases from V and 8 bases from J, with 10 bases between. The CDR3 contains 12 residues. The CDR3 sequence is CASSYGGTEAFF. The CDR3 DNA reads TGTGCCAGCAGTTATGGCGGGACCGAAGCTTTCTTT.

The V call is TRBV6-5, the J call TRBJ1-2; maybe TRBD1 (5 bases). V was cut by 7 bases and J by 4 bases, with 16 bases left in between. The V gene's germline CDR1 is MNHEY and CDR2 SVGAGI. The CDR3 length is 14 residues. This CDR3 is CASIQGPGAYGYTF. CDR3 in DNA: TGTGCCAGCATCCAGGGACCCGGGGCCTATGGCTACACCTTC.

The chain couples TRBV4-1 to TRBJ1-2; 8 positions agree with TRBD1. The CDR3 has 15 residues. Germline loops: CDR1 MGHRA, CDR2 YSYEKL. The ends lost 3 bases at V and 7 bases at J; junction bases unmatched: 10. For the CDR3, the DNA is TGCGCCAGCAGCCAGGGCCTCCAGGGGGCGGGTGGCTACACCTTC. This translates into CASSQGLQGAGGYTF.

V and J are TRBV9 and TRBJ1-2; D is perhaps TRBD1 (5 bases). Looked up from germline, CDR1 is SGDLS and CDR2 is YYNGEE. The CDR3 sequence is 15 residues long. With 0 bases removed from V and 4 bases from J, the gap between germline ends came to 13 bases. CDR3 nucleotide sequence: TGTGCCAGCAGCGTAGTATCCGGACAAAGCTATGGCTACACCTTC. It translates to CASSVVSGQSYGYTF. The full variable domain, completed using reference TRBV9 and TRBJ1-2, is DSGVTQTPKHLITATGQRVTLRCSPRSGDLSVYWYQQSLDQGLQFLIQYYNGEERAKGNILERFSAQQFPDLHSELNLSSLELGDSALYFCASSVVSGQSYGYTFGSGTRLTVV.

The V gene is TRBV9, the J gene TRBJ2-1; no firm D call. CDR1 is SGDLS, CDR2 YYNGEE, per germline. Trimming left V 4 bases short and J 6 bases short, with 17 bases between. The CDR3 runs 15 residues. CDR3 sequence: CASSPYAAGLNEQFF. The DNA for the CDR3 is TGTGCCAGCAGCCCCTATGCCGCCGGGCTCAATGAGCAGTTCTTC.

CDR3 loop: CASSGGTGDGNTIYF. The CDR3 coding sequence is TGTGCCAGCAGCGGTGGGACAGGGGATGGAAACACCATATATTTT. The V gene is TRBV9, the J gene TRBJ1-3; 10 nucleotides line up with TRBD1. V lost 3 bases to trimming and J lost 3 bases; unmatched junction nucleotides: 3. Germline lookup yields CDR1 SGDLS and CDR2 YYNGEE. The CDR3 is 15 residues long.

V usage is TRBV14 and J usage is TRBJ1-5; the D is unclear. This CDR3 is built from 15 residues. The germline V and J ends were trimmed by 0 bases and 0 bases, with 6 bases remaining between them. The germline V gene encodes CDR1 SGHDN and CDR2 FVKESK. CDR3 nucleotides: TGTGCCAGCAGCCAAGACATGGATAGCAATCAGCCCCAGCATTTT. This encodes CASSQDMDSNQPQHF.

The rearrangement links TRBV5-4 to TRBJ1-2, with no clear D. CDR3 length: 13 amino acids. Trimming left V 0 bases short and J 5 bases short, with 8 bases between. Germline V gives CDR1 SGHNT, CDR2 YYREEE (reference sequence). This chain's CDR3 is CASSLVSEYGYTF. The CDR3 DNA reads as TGTGCCAGCAGCTTGGTATCTGAATATGGCTACACCTTC. Drawing the rest from reference TRBV5-4 and TRBJ1-2, the complete variable domain is ETGVTQSPTHLIKTRGQQVTLRCSSQSGHNTVSWYQQALGQGPQFIFQYYREEENGRGNFPPRFSGLQFPNYSSELNVNALELDDSALYLCASSLVSEYGYTFGSGTRLTVV.

V usage is TRBV11-2 and J usage is TRBJ2-3, with 8 bases aligning to TRBD1. The length of the CDR3 is 15 residues. CDR1 is SGHAT and CDR2 is FQNNGV in the germline V gene. With 3 bases clipped from V and 1 base from J, the junction kept 3 bases outside the gene matches. This chain's CDR3 is CASSFGQGGTDTQYF. The CDR3 bases are TGTGCCAGCAGCTTCGGACAGGGCGGCACAGATACGCAGTATTTT.

The J gene is TRBJ1-5, the V gene TRBV5-4; D call uncertain. Trimming pared 0 bases from V and 1 base from J, leaving 8 bases between. CDR1 is SGHNT and CDR2 is YYREEE in the germline V gene (reference sequence). There are 15 residues in the CDR3. The CDR3 loop reads CASSLGPSSNQPQHF. CDR3 nucleotides: TGTGCCAGCAGCTTGGGGCCGTCAAGCAATCAGCCCCAGCATTTT.

This sequence joins TRBV3-1 (or the pseudogene TRBV3-2) and TRBJ1-2; TRBD1 agrees at 8 bases. CDR1 is LGHDT and CDR2 is YNNKEL in the germline V gene (reference sequence). The CDR3 is made up of 15 amino acids. The V segment lost 5 bases and the J segment 0 bases; nucleotides outside the gene matches: 5. The CDR3 DNA follows: TGTGCCAGCAGCGCCGGGACAGGAGCTAACTATGGCTACACCTTC. This sequence encodes CASSAGTGANYGYTF.